Listed here is a single T cell receptor (beta chain). The antigen is unknown. This sample was included in a study of cytomegalovirus exposure and HLA in healthy donors. The PCR made use of 60 Vbeta and 13 Jbeta primers. Assay: immunoSEQ multiplex PCR; the TCRdb copy retains only in-frame clones and omits some. The sample lists 160,000 or so clones, 60% to 80% occurring once. Study outcomes and limitations: At a 0.05 false discovery rate, a later analysis found approximately 17,000 TCR beta sequences to be associated with HLA alleles.

The CDR3 has 14 residues. CDR1 and CDR2 (germline): MNHEY, SMNVEV (reference sequence). V dropped 5 bases and J dropped 3; count of bases not matched to a gene: 2. Nominal health characterized the donors when sampled, though unrecorded immune exposures were likely. The sequenced sample was PBMCs. The TCR comes from a man in his 60s in good health and CMV-seronegative. V usage is TRBV27 and J usage is TRBJ1-4; 8 positions match TRBD1. For the CDR3, the DNA is TGTGCCAGCAGTGGGACAGGAGCTAATGAAAAACTGTTTTTT. It encodes CASSGTGANEKLFF.